A selection of T cell receptor beta chains follows, all from one sample in a study of T cells after somatic rescue of genetic block. The table came from immunoSEQ multiplex PCR; TCRdb's copy has only in-frame clones and leaves some out. The profile covers approximately 67,000 clones, with about 90% appearing a single time and around 3% taken by the ten largest. Sequencing was carried out using peripheral blood mononuclear cells (PBMCs). Every receptor here comes from a man aged 40-49 years. Both conserved end residues are part of each CDR3. The D gene is left open where the match is weak. Expanded clones get a size class; other rows say once, few or many, or leave the size out.

D gene: -; CDR3 length: 14; clone size: -; V gene: TRBV6-1; J gene: TRBJ2-7; CDR3 DNA: TGTGCCAGCAGTGAAACCGGGAGTGATTACGAGCAGTACTTC; CDR3 protein: CASSETGSDYEQYF
D gene: -; CDR3 length: 13; clone size: -; V gene: TRBV7-9; J gene: TRBJ1-5; CDR3 DNA: TGTGCCAGCAGCTTAGGGTTCAATCAGCCCCAGCATTTT; CDR3 protein: CASSLGFNQPQHF
D gene: TRBD1; CDR3 length: 15; clone size: -; V gene: TRBV5-1; J gene: TRBJ1-5; CDR3 DNA: TGCGCCAGCAGCCAAGGGACAGCTAGCAATCAACCCCAGCATTTT; CDR3 protein: CASSQGTASNQPQHF
D gene: -; CDR3 length: 13; clone size: -; V gene: TRBV18; J gene: TRBJ1-1; CDR3 DNA: TGTGCCAGCTCACCCTCAGGGGCCACTGAAGCTTTCTTT; CDR3 protein: CASSPSGATEAFF
D gene: TRBD1; CDR3 length: 14; clone size: once; V gene: TRBV7-9; J gene: TRBJ2-5; CDR3 DNA: TGTGCCAGCAGCATGACAGGGGGACAAGAGACCCAGTACTTC; CDR3 protein: CASSMTGGQETQYF
D gene: TRBD1; CDR3 length: 20; clone size: few; V gene: TRBV9; J gene: TRBJ2-2; CDR3 DNA: TGTGCCAGCAGCGTAGCCCCACCCGGGGGGACAGGGATGAACACCGGGGAGCTGTTTTTT; CDR3 protein: CASSVAPPGGTGMNTGELFF
D gene: TRBD2; CDR3 length: 15; clone size: once; V gene: TRBV5-1; J gene: TRBJ2-1; CDR3 DNA: TGCGCCAGCAGCCCGTCCGGGACTAGCGGGGGGGCCCAGTTCTTC; CDR3 protein: CASSPSGTSGGAQFF
D gene: TRBD2; CDR3 length: 15; clone size: -; V gene: TRBV7-2; J gene: TRBJ2-1; CDR3 DNA: TGTGCCAGCAGTTCCCGGACTAGCGGTTACAATGAGCAGTTCTTC; CDR3 protein: CASSSRTSGYNEQFF
D gene: -; CDR3 length: 15; clone size: -; V gene: TRBV6-5; J gene: TRBJ1-1; CDR3 DNA: TGTGCCAGCAGTTACTCGATCCGAGGAAACACTGAAGCTTTCTTT; CDR3 protein: CASSYSIRGNTEAFF
D gene: -; CDR3 length: 15; clone size: -; V gene: TRBV4-1; J gene: TRBJ2-5; CDR3 DNA: TGCGCCAGCAGCCACCGGGCCAGCAACCAAGAGACCCAGTACTTC; CDR3 protein: CASSHRASNQETQYF
D gene: -; CDR3 length: 19; clone size: -; V gene: TRBV18; J gene: TRBJ1-1; CDR3 DNA: TGTGCCAGCTCACCACGCCCTTATGCTACAGGCGGAATGAACACTGAAGCTTTCTTT; CDR3 protein: CASSPRPYATGGMNTEAFF
D gene: -; CDR3 length: 12; clone size: -; V gene: TRBV7-9; J gene: TRBJ1-5; CDR3 DNA: TGTGCCAGCAGCTTAGCGGGTCAGCCCCAGCATTTT; CDR3 protein: CASSLAGQPQHF
D gene: TRBD1; CDR3 length: 14; clone size: -; V gene: TRBV19; J gene: TRBJ1-3; CDR3 DNA: TGTGCCAGTACCGCCGGGACAGCTGGAAACACCATATATTTT; CDR3 protein: CASTAGTAGNTIYF
D gene: -; CDR3 length: 14; clone size: -; V gene: TRBV10-1; J gene: TRBJ2-3; CDR3 DNA: TGCGCCAGCAGTGAAGGTGGCGGACTAGATACGCAGTATTTT; CDR3 protein: CASSEGGGLDTQYF
D gene: -; CDR3 length: 14; clone size: -; V gene: TRBV11-2; J gene: TRBJ2-7; CDR3 DNA: TGTGCCAGCAGCTTAGTTGGACCGTCCTACGAGCAGTACTTC; CDR3 protein: CASSLVGPSYEQYF
D gene: TRBD1; CDR3 length: 15; clone size: once; V gene: TRBV7-2; J gene: TRBJ2-2; CDR3 DNA: TGTGCCAGCAGTCTGAGACAGGGGGCGCCGTGGGAGCTGTTTTTT; CDR3 protein: CASSLRQGAPWELFF
D gene: -; CDR3 length: 16; clone size: once; V gene: TRBV5-6; J gene: TRBJ1-2; CDR3 DNA: TGTGCCAGCAGCTTGGTTTCCGGTTTGGGGGCAGGAGGCTACACCTTC; CDR3 protein: CASSLVSGLGAGGYTF
D gene: TRBD1; CDR3 length: 16; clone size: -; V gene: TRBV4-3; J gene: TRBJ1-6; CDR3 DNA: TGCGCCAGCAGCCAACTCGACAGGGGCGTTAGGTCACCCCTCCACTTT; CDR3 protein: CASSQLDRGVRSPLHF
D gene: -; CDR3 length: 14; clone size: -; V gene: TRBV2; J gene: TRBJ1-1; CDR3 DNA: TGTGCCAGCAGACCGGAAGTCTGGAACACTGAAGCTTTCTTT; CDR3 protein: CASRPEVWNTEAFF
D gene: TRBD2; CDR3 length: 13; clone size: once; V gene: TRBV27; J gene: TRBJ2-7; CDR3 DNA: TGTGCCAGCTCTTACGGGGGGTACAACGAGCAGTACTTC; CDR3 protein: CASSYGGYNEQYF
D gene: -; CDR3 length: 15; clone size: -; V gene: TRBV15; J gene: TRBJ2-5; CDR3 DNA: TGTGCCACCAGCAGAGATCCGGGGTTCCAAGAGACCCAGTACTTC; CDR3 protein: CATSRDPGFQETQYF
D gene: -; CDR3 length: 17; clone size: once; V gene: TRBV19; J gene: TRBJ2-2; CDR3 DNA: TGTGCCAGTAGTACTCGCGGCGCGGGGGCTCGTACCGGGGAGCTGTTTTTT; CDR3 protein: CASSTRGAGARTGELFF
D gene: -; CDR3 length: 13; clone size: -; V gene: TRBV5-5; J gene: TRBJ1-2; CDR3 DNA: TGTGCCAGCAGCTTGGCGGCAGGCTATGGCTACACCTTC; CDR3 protein: CASSLAAGYGYTF
D gene: TRBD1; CDR3 length: 13; clone size: once; V gene: TRBV27; J gene: TRBJ1-1; CDR3 DNA: TGTGCCAGCACTAGACAGGGTCGGACTGAAGCTTTCTTT; CDR3 protein: CASTRQGRTEAFF
D gene: -; CDR3 length: 14; clone size: -; V gene: TRBV5-5; J gene: TRBJ2-3; CDR3 DNA: TGTGCCAGCAGCCAAGAACAGGGGAGGGATACGCAGTATTTT; CDR3 protein: CASSQEQGRDTQYF
D gene: -; CDR3 length: 16; clone size: -; V gene: TRBV5-5; J gene: TRBJ1-5; CDR3 DNA: TGTGCCAGCAGCTTGGTACCGGGGGGCCCACTTCAGCCCCAGCATTTT; CDR3 protein: CASSLVPGGPLQPQHF
D gene: -; CDR3 length: 12; clone size: -; V gene: TRBV11-1; J gene: TRBJ1-1; CDR3 DNA: TGTGCCAGCAGCCCCGACAGGACTGAAGCTTTCTTT; CDR3 protein: CASSPDRTEAFF
D gene: TRBD1; CDR3 length: 18; clone size: -; V gene: TRBV28; J gene: TRBJ2-2; CDR3 DNA: TGTGCCAGCAGCTTAACACCAACAGGGGGCGCGAACACCGGGGAGCTGTTTTTT; CDR3 protein: CASSLTPTGGANTGELFF
D gene: -; CDR3 length: 13; clone size: few; V gene: TRBV2; J gene: TRBJ2-5; CDR3 DNA: TGTGCCAGCAGGCTAGACAGACAAGAGACCCAGTACTTC; CDR3 protein: CASRLDRQETQYF
D gene: -; CDR3 length: 12; clone size: -; V gene: TRBV14; J gene: TRBJ2-5; CDR3 DNA: TGTGCCAGCAGCCAGAGCGAAGAGACCCAGTACTTC; CDR3 protein: CASSQSEETQYF
D gene: -; CDR3 length: 14; clone size: -; V gene: TRBV11-2; J gene: TRBJ2-6; CDR3 DNA: TGTGCCAGCAGCCCAAGCTCTGGGGCCAACGTCCTGACTTTC; CDR3 protein: CASSPSSGANVLTF
D gene: -; CDR3 length: 13; clone size: -; V gene: TRBV28; J gene: TRBJ2-6; CDR3 DNA: TGTGCCAGCAGACTCTCCGGGGCCAACGTCCTGACTTTC; CDR3 protein: CASRLSGANVLTF